This entry lists 9 T cell receptor beta chains sequenced from one sample in a study of T cell responses to AZD1222 COVID-19 vaccine. Sequencing used immunoSEQ multiplex PCR; TCRdb keeps in-frame clones, though not all of them. The data contain approximately 200,000 clones, just over 90% of them singletons. Specimen: peripheral blood, collected 28 days after the second AZD1222 dose. These receptor sequences come from an adult who received the AZD1222 COVID-19 vaccine.

The chain links TRBV7-3 to TRBJ2-3; D perhaps matches TRBD2 (6 bases). This CDR3 comprises 15 residues. Germline V gives CDR1 SGHTA, CDR2 FQGTGA. Trimming pared 6 bases from V and 0 bases from J, leaving 13 bases between. The CDR3, as DNA: TGTGCCAGCAGTCAAGAGGGGACTAGCACAGATACGCAGTATTTT. It codes for CASSQEGTSTDTQYF. The variable domain in full, with the rest retrieved from reference TRBV7-3 and TRBJ2-3, is GAGVSQTPSNKVTEKGKYVELRCDPISGHTALYWYRQSLGQGPEFLIYFQGTGAADDSGLPNDRFFAVRPEGSVSTLKIQRTERGDSAVYLCASSQEGTSTDTQYFGPGTRLTVL.

The chain recombines TRBV6-2 or TRBV6-3 with TRBJ2-7; the D call may be TRBD1 or TRBD2 (6 bases each). The CDR3 is 16 residues long. CDR1 is MNHEY, CDR2 SVGEGT, per germline. Trimming left V 2 bases short and J 1 base short, with 15 bases between. The CDR3 sequence: CASSYGGGGKSYEQYF. Written as DNA, the CDR3 is TGTGCCAGCAGTTACGGGGGCGGCGGGAAATCCTACGAGCAGTACTTC.

V gene TRBV2 combines with J gene TRBJ1-3; D is ambiguous. V was cut by 6 bases and J by 3 bases, with 12 bases left in between. CDR1 SNHLY and CDR2 FYNNEI come from the germline V gene. CDR3 length equals 14 residues. CDR3 region: CASSARLGGNTIYF. The CDR3 nucleotides are TGTGCCAGCAGCGCAAGGTTGGGTGGAAACACCATATATTTT.

The genes are TRBV5-1 and TRBJ1-2, with 8 bases identical to TRBD1. The ends lost 4 bases at V and 4 bases at J; junction bases unmatched: 6. Germline-derived CDR1 and CDR2 are SGHRS and YFSETQ. The CDR3 spans 14 residues. The DNA of the CDR3 is TGCGCCAGCAGCCCCACTGACAGGGGCTATGGCTACACCTTC. Protein product: CASSPTDRGYGYTF.

The chain couples TRBV30 to TRBJ2-1; 11 bases map to TRBD2. Germline CDR1 and CDR2: GTSNPN and SVGIG (reference sequence). V shed 5 bases and J 0 bases; nucleotides not matched to a gene: 12. The CDR3 extends over 18 amino acids. The CDR3 DNA follows: TGTGCCTGGCGTGGACTAGCGGGCATCCAGAGCTCCTACAATGAGCAGTTCTTC. Residues: CAWRGLAGIQSSYNEQFF.

The chain joins TRBV7-9 to TRBJ1-4, with 9 nucleotides matching TRBD1. The germline gives CDR1 SEHNR, CDR2 FQNEAQ (reference sequence). This CDR3 has 16 residues. V was pared by 3 bases and J by 6 bases, with 8 bases of the junction left unmatched. The CDR3 sequence is CASSFVQGAGDEKLFF. For the CDR3, the DNA is TGTGCCAGCAGCTTTGTACAGGGGGCAGGGGATGAAAAACTGTTTTTT.

The DNA for the CDR3 is TGTGCCAGCAGTTACGGTGACCCACTGGGATACAATGAGCAGTTCTTC. Translated, it gives CASSYGDPLGYNEQFF. The V call is TRBV6-5, the J call TRBJ2-1, with no clear D. With 2 bases removed from V and 4 bases from J, the gap between germline ends came to 15 bases. Germline assignment: CDR1 MNHEY and CDR2 SVGAGI. The CDR3 is 16 amino acids.

V usage is TRBV5-4 and J usage is TRBJ1-2, with D hard to call. The CDR3 runs to 12 residues. Germline V gene lookup returns CDR1 SGHNT and CDR2 YYREEE (reference sequence). The V end was cut by 4 bases, the J end by 8 bases, with 12 bases between. The CDR3 DNA is TGTGCCAGCAGCCTCGAGGTTGGCGGCTACACCTTC. Protein: CASSLEVGGYTF. Supplemented by reference TRBV5-4 and TRBJ1-2, the full variable domain reads ETGVTQSPTHLIKTRGQQVTLRCSSQSGHNTVSWYQQALGQGPQFIFQYYREEENGRGNFPPRFSGLQFPNYSSELNVNALELDDSALYLCASSLEVGGYTFGSGTRLTVV.

The chain employs TRBV5-1 and TRBJ2-6; D might be TRBD1 or TRBD2, each matching 6 bases. Germline CDR1 SGHRS, CDR2 YFSETQ. Trimming left V 2 bases short and J 1 base short, with 10 bases between. CDR3 size: 16 residues. CDR3 sequence: CASSLTGRSGANVLTF. DNA for the CDR3: TGCGCCAGCAGCTTAACAGGGAGGTCTGGGGCCAACGTCCTGACTTTC. Full variable domain (rest looked up from reference TRBV5-1 and TRBJ2-6): KAGVTQTPRYLIKTRGQQVTLSCSPISGHRSVSWYQQTPGQGLQFLFEYFSETQRNKGNFPGRFSGRQFSNSRSEMNVSTLELGDSALYLCASSLTGRSGANVLTFGAGSRLTVL.